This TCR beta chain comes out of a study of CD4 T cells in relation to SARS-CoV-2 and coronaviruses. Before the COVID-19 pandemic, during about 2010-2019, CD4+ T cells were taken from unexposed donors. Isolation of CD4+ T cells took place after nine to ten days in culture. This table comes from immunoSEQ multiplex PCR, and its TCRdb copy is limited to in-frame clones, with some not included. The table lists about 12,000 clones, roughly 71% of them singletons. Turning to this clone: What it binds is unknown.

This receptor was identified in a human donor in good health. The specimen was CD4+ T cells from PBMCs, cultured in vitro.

CDR3 protein: CASSLSPDRGTPNTEAFF. CDR3 DNA: TGTGCCAGCAGCTTGAGTCCGGACAGGGGAACGCCGAACACTGAAGCTTTCTTT. The chain combines TRBV5-4 with TRBJ1-1; TRBD1 agrees at 9 bases. The CDR3 runs to 18 residues. The ends lost 1 base at V and 1 base at J; junction bases unmatched: 11. The V gene's germline CDR1 is SGHNT and CDR2 YYREEE (reference sequence). Full variable domain (remainder filled in from reference TRBV5-4 and TRBJ1-1): ETGVTQSPTHLIKTRGQQVTLRCSSQSGHNTVSWYQQALGQGPQFIFQYYREEENGRGNFPPRFSGLQFPNYSSELNVNALELDDSALYLCASSLSPDRGTPNTEAFFGQGTRLTVV.